The 8 T cell receptor beta chains reported below all come from one sample, sequenced in a study of blood T cell repertoires in COVID-19. Data came from immunoSEQ multiplex PCR; TCRdb stores just in-frame clones and leaves some out. The sample has around 230,000 clones, 83% seen once. Sequences were obtained from peripheral blood. Receptors originate from a woman aged 40-49 years with active or convalescent COVID-19.

This clone came up a few times. The genes are TRBV2 and TRBJ2-7; D is uncertain. CDR3 size: 15 residues. Between the trimmed V and J ends, which lost 2 bases and 1 base, there was a span of 12 bases. Germline loops: CDR1 SNHLY, CDR2 FYNNEI. DNA for the CDR3: TGTGCCAGCAGTGAATCCCGGTTGGTATCCTACGAGCAGTACTTC. Protein: CASSESRLVSYEQYF.

This chain connects TRBV5-4 to TRBJ2-3; a possible D gene is TRBD1 (6 bases). CDR1 and CDR2 from the germline V gene are SGHNT and YYREEE (reference sequence). The V gene lost 3 bases and the J gene lost 3 bases, with 17 bases spanning the gap. The CDR3 loop spans 16 amino acids. CDR3 sequence: CASSYFWGPQTDTQYF. As DNA, the CDR3 is TGTGCCAGCAGCTACTTCTGGGGGCCCCAAACAGATACGCAGTATTTT.

The chain links TRBV7-9 to TRBJ1-1; 7 positions agree with TRBD1. The V gene end was trimmed by 1 base and the J gene end by 3 bases; junction bases not matched to a gene: 11. This CDR3 contains 17 residues. Germline values: CDR1 SEHNR, CDR2 FQNEAQ (reference sequence). In nucleotides, the CDR3 is TGTGCCAGCAGCTTAGGGGGGACAGCTACGGGTGACACTGAAGCTTTCTTT. Its translation is CASSLGGTATGDTEAFF. The full variable domain, its missing parts supplied by reference TRBV7-9 and TRBJ1-1, is DTGVSQNPRHKITKRGQNVTFRCDPISEHNRLYWYRQTLGQGPEFLTYFQNEAQLEKSRLLSDRFSAERPKGSFSTLEIQRTEQGDSAMYLCASSLGGTATGDTEAFFGQGTRLTVV.

V usage is TRBV12-3 or TRBV12-4 and J usage is TRBJ2-1; D remains ambiguous. V was clipped by 7 bases and J by 0 bases, with 4 bases between them. The CDR3 is 12 amino acids. CDR3 sequence (DNA): TGTGCCAGCACGAGCTCCTACAATGAGCAGTTCTTC. Residues: CASTSSYNEQFF.

This chain uses TRBV5-4 with TRBJ2-5; tentative D call: TRBD2 (5 bases). Trimming took 2 bases from V and 0 from J, leaving 8 bases between them. CDR1 SGHNT and CDR2 YYREEE come from the germline V gene (reference sequence). The CDR3 loop spans 14 amino acids. The CDR3 loop is CASSLLGYQETQYF. In DNA, the CDR3 is TGTGCCAGCAGCTTACTAGGGTACCAAGAGACCCAGTACTTC.

The chain has TRBV15 and TRBJ2-5, with a possible D match to TRBD2 (5 bases). The CDR3 spans 14 residues. CDR1 and CDR2 from the germline V gene are LNHNV and YYDKDF (reference sequence). V was cut by 3 bases and J by 5 bases, with 13 bases left in between. CDR3 sequence reads: CATSRGGRGETQYF. The CDR3, as DNA: TGTGCCACCAGCAGGGGCGGGCGAGGCGAGACCCAGTACTTC.

In this sample, this clone is medium-sized (0.01 to 0.1%). This chain connects TRBV5-1 to TRBJ2-3; D may be TRBD1 (8 bases). The CDR3 length is 15 residues. The germline gives CDR1 SGHRS, CDR2 YFSETQ. V was cut by 7 bases and J by 0 bases, with 15 bases left in between. CDR3 protein: CASDKQGGSTDTQYF. The CDR3 DNA sequence: TGCGCCAGCGATAAACAGGGGGGGAGCACAGATACGCAGTATTTT.

The gene calls are TRBV19 and TRBJ1-3; D is unclear. The CDR3 consists of 15 residues. V lost 9 bases to trimming and J lost 4 bases, with 19 bases between them. CDR1 LNHDA and CDR2 SQIVND come from the germline V gene (reference sequence). The DNA of the CDR3 is TGTGCCAGCCGGGGTCAAGGTGCGGGAGGAAACACCATATATTTT. Translating gives CASRGQGAGGNTIYF.